This entry concerns a single TCR beta chain. At one end, the junction sequence differs from germline, possibly due to a read error. The source of the sample is a study of T cell changes during pregnancy in multiple sclerosis. The CDR3 consists of 15 residues. Germline CDR1 and CDR2: MNHEY and SMNVEV (reference sequence). Clones were sequenced by immunoSEQ multiplex PCR, and TCRdb holds only the in-frame ones, with some missing. The sample yields around 55,000 clones, roughly 94% seen once. The J gene is TRBJ2-2, the V gene TRBV27; TRBD2 agrees at 9 bases. The sample in question was CD8+ T cells from peripheral blood mononuclear cells, obtained in the third trimester of pregnancy. This clonotype was obtained from a female donor with multiple sclerosis, enrolled in a pregnancy study. The CDR3 DNA reads TGTGCCAGCAGTCCCGGACTAGCGAAAACCGGGGAGCTGTTTTTT. Translated: CASSPGLAKTGELFF.